This is a list of T cell receptor beta chains from one sample in a study of T cells in localized non-small cell lung cancer. The protocol was immunoSEQ multiplex PCR, while the TCRdb copy is restricted to in-frame clones and leaves out a portion. Of 59,000 or so clones in the sample, approximately 91% were seen once. The source material was peripheral blood, sampled before any cancer treatment. These TCRs come from a man aged 35 to 69 with stage I lung adenocarcinoma. CDR3s include the opening cysteine and the closing phenylalanine or tryptophan.

v_gene: TRBV9
j_gene: TRBJ1-1
CDR3aa: CASSQDGQGGTEAFF

v_gene: TRBV28
j_gene: TRBJ2-3
CDR3aa: CASSSAGPHSTDTQYF

v_gene: TRBV5-1
j_gene: TRBJ2-7
CDR3aa: CASSFLPDRDYEQYF

v_gene: TRBV5-1
j_gene: TRBJ2-5
CDR3aa: CASSPGVLPGETQYF

v_gene: TRBV19
j_gene: TRBJ1-1
CDR3aa: CASIPPDRNTEAFF

v_gene: TRBV5-5
j_gene: TRBJ1-4
CDR3aa: CASSFKNPNEKLFF

v_gene: TRBV7-2
j_gene: TRBJ2-7
CDR3aa: CASSFLGGTYEQYF

v_gene: TRBV5-4
j_gene: TRBJ1-1
CDR3aa: CASSPPGTEAFF

v_gene: TRBV27
j_gene: TRBJ2-3
CDR3aa: CASSLSKPSTDTQYF

v_gene: TRBV11-2
j_gene: TRBJ2-7
CDR3aa: CASSPSPTSGYEQYF

v_gene: TRBV4-2
j_gene: TRBJ2-5
CDR3aa: CASSQASGIQETQYF

v_gene: TRBV5-1
j_gene: TRBJ2-7
CDR3aa: CASSREALAGNYEQYF

v_gene: TRBV5-1
j_gene: TRBJ2-1
CDR3aa: CASSLNGESYNEQFF

v_gene: TRBV30
j_gene: TRBJ2-7
CDR3aa: CAWSVGFYEQYF

v_gene: TRBV2
j_gene: TRBJ2-1
CDR3aa: CASSGGGNNEQFF

v_gene: TRBV7-8
j_gene: TRBJ2-7
CDR3aa: CASSLVPGVAYEQYF

v_gene: TRBV30
j_gene: TRBJ2-3
CDR3aa: CAWSVSDRGYTQYF

v_gene: TRBV2
j_gene: TRBJ1-2
CDR3aa: CASSDRQNYGYTF

v_gene: TRBV9
j_gene: TRBJ2-7
CDR3aa: CASSPVGVWYEQYF

v_gene: TRBV4-1
j_gene: TRBJ2-1
CDR3aa: CASSRGSGLVEQFF

v_gene: TRBV7-9
j_gene: TRBJ1-4
CDR3aa: CASQLPGTVNEKLFF

v_gene: TRBV2
j_gene: TRBJ1-3
CDR3aa: CASSALGYAEGNTIYF

v_gene: TRBV4-3
j_gene: TRBJ2-7
CDR3aa: CASSQDLSAGTYEQYF

v_gene: TRBV5-1
j_gene: TRBJ2-1
CDR3aa: CASSSYSGRAPEEFF

v_gene: TRBV28
j_gene: TRBJ2-5
CDR3aa: CASSLGTLETQYF

v_gene: TRBV9
j_gene: TRBJ2-1
CDR3aa: CASSVAGVSYNEQFF

v_gene: TRBV6-5
j_gene: TRBJ1-6
CDR3aa: CASNDRAVYNSPLHF

v_gene: TRBV5-8
j_gene: TRBJ2-7
CDR3aa: CASSLVVGSGEQYF

v_gene: TRBV4-1
j_gene: TRBJ2-4
CDR3aa: CASSKIYANIQYF

v_gene: TRBV9
j_gene: TRBJ2-1
CDR3aa: CASSVGGSYNEQFF

v_gene: TRBV7-3
j_gene: TRBJ1-2
CDR3aa: CASSDSVVTTYGYTF

v_gene: TRBV6-1
j_gene: TRBJ2-7
CDR3aa: CASSAGGGYEQYF

v_gene: TRBV4-1
j_gene: TRBJ2-1
CDR3aa: CASSHLTSGSDNEQFF

v_gene: TRBV10-1
j_gene: TRBJ2-7
CDR3aa: CASSDRGLAGPF

v_gene: TRBV6-6
j_gene: TRBJ1-1
CDR3aa: CASSYLTGATEAFF

v_gene: TRBV5-1
j_gene: TRBJ1-2
CDR3aa: CASSLEGYNYGYTF

v_gene: TRBV30
j_gene: TRBJ2-7
CDR3aa: CAWSVYLGEQYF

v_gene: TRBV2
j_gene: TRBJ1-4
CDR3aa: CASSESGGGEKLFF

v_gene: TRBV28
j_gene: TRBJ1-1
CDR3aa: CASSQTFTEAFF

v_gene: TRBV10-3
j_gene: TRBJ2-1
CDR3aa: CAISWGDFNEQFF

v_gene: TRBV7-2
j_gene: TRBJ2-7
CDR3aa: CASSPLGLGEQYF

v_gene: TRBV30
j_gene: TRBJ2-7
CDR3aa: CAWSSGGNDEQYF

v_gene: TRBV9
j_gene: TRBJ1-4
CDR3aa: CASSVSQRARPNEKLFF

v_gene: TRBV28
j_gene: TRBJ2-7
CDR3aa: CASSLAGAYEQYF

v_gene: TRBV7-2
j_gene: TRBJ2-3
CDR3aa: CASRHGRAGDTQYF

v_gene: TRBV2
j_gene: TRBJ2-3
CDR3aa: CASKLYYTDTQYF

v_gene: TRBV29-1
j_gene: TRBJ1-4
CDR3aa: CSVLGSQNEKLFF

v_gene: TRBV27
j_gene: TRBJ2-1
CDR3aa: CASTPLFRVNEQFF

v_gene: TRBV28
j_gene: TRBJ2-2
CDR3aa: CASSSGYPGELFF

v_gene: TRBV10-1
j_gene: TRBJ2-3
CDR3aa: CASSEYRTGVVDTQYF

v_gene: TRBV10-1
j_gene: TRBJ2-3
CDR3aa: CASSEGLAGDPDTQYF

v_gene: TRBV7-6
j_gene: TRBJ2-3
CDR3aa: CASSLEGNWGTDTQYF